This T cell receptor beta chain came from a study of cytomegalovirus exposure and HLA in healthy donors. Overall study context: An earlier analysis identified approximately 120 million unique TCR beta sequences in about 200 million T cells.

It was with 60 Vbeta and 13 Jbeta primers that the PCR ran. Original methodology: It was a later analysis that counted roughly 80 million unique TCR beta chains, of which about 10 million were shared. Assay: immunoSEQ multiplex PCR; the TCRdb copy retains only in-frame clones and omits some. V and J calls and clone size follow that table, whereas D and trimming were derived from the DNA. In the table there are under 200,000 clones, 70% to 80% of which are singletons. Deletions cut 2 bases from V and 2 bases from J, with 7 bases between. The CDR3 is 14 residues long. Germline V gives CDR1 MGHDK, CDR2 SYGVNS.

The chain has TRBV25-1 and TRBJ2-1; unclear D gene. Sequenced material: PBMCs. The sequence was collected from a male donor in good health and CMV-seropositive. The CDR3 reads CASSEPRAYNEQFF. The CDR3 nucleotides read TGTGCCAGCAGTGAACCCCGAGCCTACAATGAGCAGTTCTTC.